This T cell receptor (beta chain) was recovered during a study of cytomegalovirus exposure and HLA in healthy donors. The PCR used 60 Vbeta and 13 Jbeta primers. TCRdb's copy holds only in-frame clones and misses some; the assay was immunoSEQ multiplex PCR. The sample holds around 150,000 clones; approximately 71% are singletons and the top ten take approximately 5%. Trimming shortened V by 1 base and J by 3 bases, and 14 bases separated the two germline ends. Germline V gene sequence: CDR1 LGHNA, CDR2 YNFKEQ. The CDR3 length is 16 residues. The chain employs TRBV4-2 and TRBJ2-3; D is undetermined. Sequenced input: PBMCs. The receptor comes from a woman in her 50s in good health and CMV-seronegative. As DNA, the CDR3 is TGTGCCAGCAGCCAAGTAGGATTGGCGAGGACAGATACGCAGTATTTT. Its translation: CASSQVGLARTDTQYF.